This T cell receptor beta chain was captured by sequencing in a study of blood T cell repertoires in COVID-19. CDR3 length: 11 amino acids. Between the trimmed V and J ends, which lost 3 bases and 7 bases, there was a span of 9 bases. Germline lookup yields CDR1 GTSNPN and CDR2 SVGIG (reference sequence). This clone was found once. The authors' processing: The assay estimated nucleated cells by amplifying reference gene primers. Repertoires were generated with immunoSEQ multiplex PCR, while TCRdb's copy carries only in-frame clones and drops some. D and trimming come from the DNA, and the V and J calls and clone size come from that table. This table has about 440,000 clones, around 88% appearing once.

The origin of this receptor is a woman aged 50 to 60 with COVID-19, enrolled during active disease. The sequenced sample was peripheral blood. The gene calls are TRBV30 and TRBJ1-1; D call uncertain. The CDR3, as DNA: TGTGCCTGGAGCCCGGGGAGTGAAGCTTTCTTT. This sequence encodes CAWSPGSEAFF.